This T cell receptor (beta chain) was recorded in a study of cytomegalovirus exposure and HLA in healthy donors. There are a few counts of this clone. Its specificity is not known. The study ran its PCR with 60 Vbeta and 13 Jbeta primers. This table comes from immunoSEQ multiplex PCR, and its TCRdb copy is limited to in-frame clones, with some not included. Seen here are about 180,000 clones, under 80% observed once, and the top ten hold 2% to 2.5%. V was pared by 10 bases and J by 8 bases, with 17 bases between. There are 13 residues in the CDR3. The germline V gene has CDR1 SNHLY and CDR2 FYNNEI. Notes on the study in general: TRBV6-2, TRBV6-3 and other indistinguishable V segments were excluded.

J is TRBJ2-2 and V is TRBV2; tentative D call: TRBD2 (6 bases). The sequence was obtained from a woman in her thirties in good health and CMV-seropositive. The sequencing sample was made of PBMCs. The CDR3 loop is CATREPLGGELFF. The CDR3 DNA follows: TGTGCCACACGGGAGCCTCTAGGGGGGGAGCTGTTTTTT.